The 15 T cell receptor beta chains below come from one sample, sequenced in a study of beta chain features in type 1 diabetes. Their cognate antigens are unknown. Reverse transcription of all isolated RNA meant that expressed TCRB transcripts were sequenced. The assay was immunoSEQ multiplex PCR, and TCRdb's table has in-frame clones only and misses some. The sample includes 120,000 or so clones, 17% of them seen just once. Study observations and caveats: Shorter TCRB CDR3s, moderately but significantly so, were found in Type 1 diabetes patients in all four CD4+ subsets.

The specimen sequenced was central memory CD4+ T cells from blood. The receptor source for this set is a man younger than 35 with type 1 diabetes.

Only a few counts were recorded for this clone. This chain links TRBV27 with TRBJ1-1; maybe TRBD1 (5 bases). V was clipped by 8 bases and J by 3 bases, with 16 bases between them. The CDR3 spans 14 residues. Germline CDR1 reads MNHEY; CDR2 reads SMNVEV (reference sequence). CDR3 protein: CASGGGSIYTEAFF. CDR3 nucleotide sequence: TGTGCCAGCGGTGGGGGGAGCATTTACACTGAAGCTTTCTTT.

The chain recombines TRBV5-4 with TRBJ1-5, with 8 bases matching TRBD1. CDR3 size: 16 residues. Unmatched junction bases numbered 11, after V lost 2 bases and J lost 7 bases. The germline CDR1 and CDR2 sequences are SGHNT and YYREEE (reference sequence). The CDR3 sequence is CASSLGAGGVGQPQHF. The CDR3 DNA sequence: TGTGCCAGCAGCTTAGGGGCAGGGGGCGTCGGGCAGCCCCAGCATTTT.

The CDR3 region is CASSRAGTVYEQYF. The CDR3 bases are TGTGCCAGCAGCCGCGCAGGGACAGTCTACGAGCAGTACTTC. This chain connects TRBV4-2 to TRBJ2-7; 7 positions match TRBD1. CDR1 is LGHNA and CDR2 is YNFKEQ in the germline V gene. The CDR3 length is 14 residues. Germline trimming cut 4 bases from V and 3 bases from J; bases unmatched to any gene: 6.

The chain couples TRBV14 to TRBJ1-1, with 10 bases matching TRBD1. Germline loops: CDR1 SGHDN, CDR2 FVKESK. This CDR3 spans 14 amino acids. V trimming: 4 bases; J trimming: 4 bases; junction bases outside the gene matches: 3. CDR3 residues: CASSPGTGVTEAFF. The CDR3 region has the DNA TGTGCCAGCAGCCCCGGGACAGGGGTCACTGAAGCTTTCTTT.

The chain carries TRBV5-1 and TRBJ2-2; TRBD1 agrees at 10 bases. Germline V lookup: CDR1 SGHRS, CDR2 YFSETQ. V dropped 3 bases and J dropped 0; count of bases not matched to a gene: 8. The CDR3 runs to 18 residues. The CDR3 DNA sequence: TGCGCCAGCAGCTGGCGTGACAGGGGGCCTGCGAACACCGGGGAGCTGTTTTTT. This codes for CASSWRDRGPANTGELFF. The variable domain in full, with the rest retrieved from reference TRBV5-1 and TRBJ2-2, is KAGVTQTPRYLIKTRGQQVTLSCSPISGHRSVSWYQQTPGQGLQFLFEYFSETQRNKGNFPGRFSGRQFSNSRSEMNVSTLELGDSALYLCASSWRDRGPANTGELFFGEGSRLTVL.

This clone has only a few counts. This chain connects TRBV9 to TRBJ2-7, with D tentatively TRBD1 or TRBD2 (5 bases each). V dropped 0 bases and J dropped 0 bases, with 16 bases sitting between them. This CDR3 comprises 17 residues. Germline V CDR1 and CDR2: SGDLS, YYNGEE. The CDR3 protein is CASSVASGTASSYEQYF. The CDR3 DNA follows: TGTGCCAGCAGCGTAGCCTCAGGGACGGCGTCCTCCTACGAGCAGTACTTC.

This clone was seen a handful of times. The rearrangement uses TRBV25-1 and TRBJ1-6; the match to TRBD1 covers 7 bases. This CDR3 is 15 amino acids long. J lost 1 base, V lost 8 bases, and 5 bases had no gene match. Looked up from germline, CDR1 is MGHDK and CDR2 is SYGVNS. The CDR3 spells CASGRGQSYNSPLHF. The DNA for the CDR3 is TGTGCCAGCGGCCGGGGACAGTCCTATAATTCACCCCTCCACTTT.

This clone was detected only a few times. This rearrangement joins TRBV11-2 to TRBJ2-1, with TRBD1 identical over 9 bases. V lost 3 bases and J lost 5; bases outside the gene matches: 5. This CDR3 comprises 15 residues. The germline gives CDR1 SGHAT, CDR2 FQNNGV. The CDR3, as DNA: TGTGCCAGCAGCTTTAGGGACAGGGAAAACAATGAGCAGTTCTTC. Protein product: CASSFRDRENNEQFF.

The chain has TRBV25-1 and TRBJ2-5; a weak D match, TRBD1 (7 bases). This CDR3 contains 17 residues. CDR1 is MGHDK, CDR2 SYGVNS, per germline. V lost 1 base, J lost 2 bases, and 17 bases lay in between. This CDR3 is CASSEFRTAGGQETQYF. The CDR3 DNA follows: TGTGCCAGCAGTGAATTCCGGACAGCAGGGGGGCAAGAGACCCAGTACTTC.

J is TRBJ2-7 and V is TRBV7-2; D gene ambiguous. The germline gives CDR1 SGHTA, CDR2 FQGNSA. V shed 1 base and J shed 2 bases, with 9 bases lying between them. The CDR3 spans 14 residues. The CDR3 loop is CASSLVYPPYEQYF. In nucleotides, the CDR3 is TGTGCCAGCAGCTTAGTCTACCCACCCTACGAGCAGTACTTC.

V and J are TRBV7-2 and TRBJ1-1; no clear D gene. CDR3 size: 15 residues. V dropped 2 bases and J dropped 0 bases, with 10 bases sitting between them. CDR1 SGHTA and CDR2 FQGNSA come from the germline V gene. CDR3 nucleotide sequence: TGTGCCAGCAGCTTATCCGCGGGAATGAACACTGAAGCTTTCTTT. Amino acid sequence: CASSLSAGMNTEAFF.

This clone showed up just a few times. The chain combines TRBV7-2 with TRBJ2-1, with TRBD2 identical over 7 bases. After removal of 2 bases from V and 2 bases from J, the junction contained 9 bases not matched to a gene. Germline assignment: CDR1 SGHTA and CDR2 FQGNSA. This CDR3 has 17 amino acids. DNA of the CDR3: TGTGCCAGCAGCTTAAGTCGGAGCGGGGTCACCTACAATGAGCAGTTCTTC. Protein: CASSLSRSGVTYNEQFF.

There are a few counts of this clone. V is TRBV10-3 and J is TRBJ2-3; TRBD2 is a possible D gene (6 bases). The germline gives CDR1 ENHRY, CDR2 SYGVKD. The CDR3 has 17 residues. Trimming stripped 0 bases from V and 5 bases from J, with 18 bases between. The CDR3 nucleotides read TGTGCCATCAGTGAGTCGATGGGCGGAGGGGAGAGAGATACGCAGTATTTT. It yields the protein CAISESMGGGERDTQYF.

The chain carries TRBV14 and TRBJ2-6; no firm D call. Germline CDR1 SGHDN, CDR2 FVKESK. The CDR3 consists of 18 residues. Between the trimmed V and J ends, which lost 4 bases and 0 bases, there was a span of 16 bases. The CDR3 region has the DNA TGTGCCAGCAGCCTCGGACCCGAATATTTCTCTGGGGCCAACGTCCTGACTTTC. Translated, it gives CASSLGPEYFSGANVLTF.

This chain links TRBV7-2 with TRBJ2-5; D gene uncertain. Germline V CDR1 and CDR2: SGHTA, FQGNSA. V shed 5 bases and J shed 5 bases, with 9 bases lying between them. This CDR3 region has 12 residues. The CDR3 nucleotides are TGTGCCAGCAGCCGTGTCCCGGAGACCCAGTACTTC. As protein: CASSRVPETQYF.